Listed below are T cell receptor beta chains from one sample, sequenced in a study of regulatory T cells in long-lasting Graves disease. MiXCR was run by TCRdb on the multiplex PCR reads, yielding one entry per CDR3 protein. Of 350,000 to 500,000 distinct CDR3 sequences listed, around 17% were seen once; the top ten hold around a tenth. The same sample was also studied in work on T cells in Graves' hyperthyroidism and ophthalmopathy.

The sample consisted of peripheral blood mononuclear cells (PBMCs), taken at new diagnosis, from a patient treated with antithyroid drugs. Receptor source: a woman aged 25 to 39 with Graves disease. Both conserved end residues are trimmed from each CDR3.

v_call cdr3_aa
TRBV6-2/TRBV6-3 ASNPGGTQGETQY
TRBV7-3 ASGTGGETQY
TRBV9 ASSVWWESGEQF
TRBV30 AWEVQGGEQY
TRBV7-9 ASSYRGLALSYEQY
TRBV12-3/TRBV12-4 ASSLRYPYEQY
TRBV7-2 ASSPGGTVIDTQY
TRBV20-1 SVQVRDSSSYNEQF
TRBV6-1 ASRRLQGTSYNEQF
TRBV27 ASSWGEKLF
TRBV6-1 ASRGSGGNEQF
TRBV7-9 ASSVGQGTDTQY
TRBV27 ASRTGNEKLF
TRBV11-2 ASSRRQYSYEQY
TRBV2 ASSEGDWGEEETQY
TRBV20-1 RPTSAASYNEQF
TRBV29-1 SVNRGRSGNTIY
TRBV12-5 ASGPWSGTGDSGRYGYT
TRBV18 ASSPQGNYEQY
TRBV4-3 ASSQARLGGGYTGELF
TRBV20-1 SASSDRQETQY
TRBV11-2 ASSPSHRQPNTGELF
TRBV30 AWSGPGQGIYEQY
TRBV7-8 ASSSALRGELF
TRBV11-2 ASSPAGNHYGYT
TRBV12-3/TRBV12-4 ASNDGPDSYNSPLH
TRBV10-3 AISDSGSGDYGYT
TRBV3-1 ASSWSLAGVYEQY
TRBV20-1 SARDQDSGRSDTGELF
TRBV7-9 ASSSVGLWTNTGELF
TRBV19 ASSRILTESPKNTGELF
TRBV24-1 ATIQGSEAF
TRBV20-1 SAREGGEGYT
TRBV3-1 ASSQGSGIAQPQH
TRBV4-1 ASSQGHMGYYEQY
TRBV14 ASSQAGSWGTYEQY
TRBV3-1 ASSQAASRSYGYT
TRBV27 ASSFLGFRGGTDTQY
TRBV28 ASRLPGQGGLNQPQH
TRBV20-1 SARRRTGDFGYT
TRBV20-1 SARASSRQGTNSPLH
TRBV9 ASSVGGASEKLF
TRBV15 ATTGLGDNEQF
TRBV7-3 ASGYAVAGGKVWGTGELF
TRBV20-1 SATFASRSSYEQY
TRBV19 ASRKDRTFSNQPQH
TRBV7-9 ASSLRGGAWDNYT
TRBV19 ASSIRGSHQPQH
TRBV7-9 ASTSGSTGELF
TRBV7-9 ASSPLASGNGYT
TRBV6-2/TRBV6-3 ASSYNRDGQETQY
TRBV6-1 ASSIIQGTNEQF
TRBV11-2 ASSLSSPGVAPSYNEQF
TRBV10-2 ASTAGGPSETQY
TRBV28 ASRPLGQFYEQY
TRBV18 ASSPGTVLSYEQY
TRBV20-1 SARDSSALSETQY
TRBV28 ASSLSGRGRF